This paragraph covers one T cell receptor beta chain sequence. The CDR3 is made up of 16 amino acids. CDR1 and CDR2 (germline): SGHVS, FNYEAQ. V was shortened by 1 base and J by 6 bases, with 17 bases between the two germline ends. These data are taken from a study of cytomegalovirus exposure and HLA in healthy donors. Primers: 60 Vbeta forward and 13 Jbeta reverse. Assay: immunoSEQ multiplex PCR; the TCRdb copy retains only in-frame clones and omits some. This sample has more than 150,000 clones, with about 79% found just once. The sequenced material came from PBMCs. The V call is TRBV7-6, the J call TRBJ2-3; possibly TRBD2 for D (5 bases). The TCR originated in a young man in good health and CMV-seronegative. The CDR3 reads CASSLGRRRARDTQYF. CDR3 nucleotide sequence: TGTGCCAGCAGCTTAGGAAGGCGGCGGGCCAGGGATACGCAGTATTTT.